This T cell receptor beta chain was retrieved from a study of T cells after posttransplantation cyclophosphamide. Study-wide results and caveats: After PTCy, TRB diversity resembled that of CNI/methotrexate controls. Skin or GI-infiltrating T cells shared few TRB sequences with blood. Donor-recipient repertoire similarity was low at 1-2 months, rising over year one.

The data were produced by immunoSEQ multiplex PCR, yet TCRdb's version contains in-frame clones alone and is incomplete. The sample has 40,000 to 60,000 clones, none seen only once. This clone was found many times. Its specificity is not known. Looked up from germline, CDR1 is LNHDA and CDR2 is SQIVND (reference sequence). Trimming took 5 bases from V and 4 from J, leaving 17 bases between them. This CDR3 region has 15 residues. The sample taken for sequencing was PBMCs. The TCR was taken from a man between 35 and 55 years old in good health, CMV-negative, and a related stem cell transplant donor. The chain couples TRBV19 to TRBJ2-5; D might be TRBD1 (6 bases). CDR3 amino acids: CASSALGHPPETQYF. CDR3 nucleotides: TGTGCCAGTAGTGCGCTGGGACACCCGCCAGAGACCCAGTACTTC.